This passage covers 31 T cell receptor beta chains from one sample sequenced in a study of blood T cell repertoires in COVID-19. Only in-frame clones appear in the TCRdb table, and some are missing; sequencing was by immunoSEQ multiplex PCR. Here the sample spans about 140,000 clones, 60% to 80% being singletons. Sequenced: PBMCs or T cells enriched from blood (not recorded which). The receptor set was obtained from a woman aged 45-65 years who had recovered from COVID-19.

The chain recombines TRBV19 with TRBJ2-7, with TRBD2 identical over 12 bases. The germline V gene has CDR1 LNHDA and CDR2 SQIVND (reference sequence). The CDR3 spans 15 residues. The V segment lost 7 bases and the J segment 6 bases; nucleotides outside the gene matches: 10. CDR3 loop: CASTSALAGGGEQYF. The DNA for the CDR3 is TGTGCCAGTACCTCGGCACTAGCGGGAGGTGGCGAGCAGTACTTC.

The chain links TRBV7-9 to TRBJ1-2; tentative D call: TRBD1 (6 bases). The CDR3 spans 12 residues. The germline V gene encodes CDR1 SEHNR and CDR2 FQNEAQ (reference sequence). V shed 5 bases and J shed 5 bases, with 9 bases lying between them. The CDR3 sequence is CASSLGTYGYTF. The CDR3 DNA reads TGTGCCAGCAGCCTTGGGACATATGGCTACACCTTC.

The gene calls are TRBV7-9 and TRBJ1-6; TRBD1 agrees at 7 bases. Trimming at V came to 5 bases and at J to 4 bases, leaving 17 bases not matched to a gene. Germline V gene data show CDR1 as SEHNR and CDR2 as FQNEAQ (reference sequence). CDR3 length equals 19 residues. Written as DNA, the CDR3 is TGTGCCAGCAGCCCGTTGACAGGGCTCCCTTTCGAATATAATTCACCCCTCCACTTT. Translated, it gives CASSPLTGLPFEYNSPLHF.

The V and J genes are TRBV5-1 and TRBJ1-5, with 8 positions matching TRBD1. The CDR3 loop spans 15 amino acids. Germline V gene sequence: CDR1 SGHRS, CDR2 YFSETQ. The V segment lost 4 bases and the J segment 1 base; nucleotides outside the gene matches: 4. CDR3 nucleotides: TGCGCCAGCAGCCCTACAGGGGGGAGCAATCAGCCCCAGCATTTT. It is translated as CASSPTGGSNQPQHF.

CDR3 sequence (DNA): TGTGCCAGCAGCTTAGGTTCTAAGACTGAAGCTTTCTTT. This gives the protein CASSLGSKTEAFF. This chain links TRBV7-2 with TRBJ1-1; D gene unclear. Germline loops: CDR1 SGHTA, CDR2 FQGNSA. V was clipped by 1 base and J by 5 bases, with 8 bases between them. This CDR3 comprises 13 residues.

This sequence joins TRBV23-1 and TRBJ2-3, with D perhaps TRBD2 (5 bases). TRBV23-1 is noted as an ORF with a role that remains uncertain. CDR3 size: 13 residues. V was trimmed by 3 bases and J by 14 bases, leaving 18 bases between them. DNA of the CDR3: TGCGCCAGCAGTCAGCGGACTCCCCCCGGAGGGTATTTT. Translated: CASSQRTPPGGYF.

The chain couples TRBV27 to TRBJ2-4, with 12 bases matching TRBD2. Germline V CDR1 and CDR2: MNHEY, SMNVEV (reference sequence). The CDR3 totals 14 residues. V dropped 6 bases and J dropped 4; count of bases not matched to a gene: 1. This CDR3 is CASSTSGGKNIQYF. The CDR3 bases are TGTGCCAGCAGCACTAGCGGGGGGAAAAACATTCAGTACTTC.

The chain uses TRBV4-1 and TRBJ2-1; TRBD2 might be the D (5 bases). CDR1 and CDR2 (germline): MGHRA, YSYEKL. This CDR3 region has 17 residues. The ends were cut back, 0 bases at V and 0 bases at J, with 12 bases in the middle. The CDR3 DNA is TGCGCCAGCAGCCAAGAAGGAGAGGGATACTCCTACAATGAGCAGTTCTTC. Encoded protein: CASSQEGEGYSYNEQFF.

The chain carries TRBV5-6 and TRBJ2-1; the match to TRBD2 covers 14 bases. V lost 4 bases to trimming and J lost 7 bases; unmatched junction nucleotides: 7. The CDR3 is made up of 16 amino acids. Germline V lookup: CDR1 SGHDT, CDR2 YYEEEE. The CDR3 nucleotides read TGTGCCAGCAGCATGGGACTAGCGGGAGAACTGAATGAGCAGTTCTTC. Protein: CASSMGLAGELNEQFF.

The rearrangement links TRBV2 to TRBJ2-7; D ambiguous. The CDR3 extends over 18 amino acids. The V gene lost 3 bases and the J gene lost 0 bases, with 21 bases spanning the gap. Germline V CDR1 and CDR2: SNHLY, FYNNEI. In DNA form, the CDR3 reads TGTGCCAGCAGTGAGACCAAATTTGGCGGCTTAATCTCCTACGAGCAGTACTTC. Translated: CASSETKFGGLISYEQYF. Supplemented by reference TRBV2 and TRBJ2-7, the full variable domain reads EPEVTQTPSHQVTQMGQEVILRCVPISNHLYFYWYRQILGQKVEFLVSFYNNEISEKSEIFDDQFSVERPDGSNFTLKIRSTKLEDSAMYFCASSETKFGGLISYEQYFGPGTRLTVT.

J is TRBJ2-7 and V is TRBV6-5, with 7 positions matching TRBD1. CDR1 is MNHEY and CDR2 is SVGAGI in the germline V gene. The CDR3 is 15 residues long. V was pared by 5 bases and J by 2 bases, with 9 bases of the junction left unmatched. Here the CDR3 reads CASSQSGTAAYEQYF. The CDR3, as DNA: TGTGCCAGCAGTCAATCCGGGACAGCAGCCTACGAGCAGTACTTC.

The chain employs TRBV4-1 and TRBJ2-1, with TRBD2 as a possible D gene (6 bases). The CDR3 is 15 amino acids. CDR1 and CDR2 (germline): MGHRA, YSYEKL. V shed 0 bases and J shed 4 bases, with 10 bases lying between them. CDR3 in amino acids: CASSQDRDLYNEQFF. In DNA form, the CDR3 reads TGCGCCAGCAGCCAAGACCGGGACTTATACAATGAGCAGTTCTTC.

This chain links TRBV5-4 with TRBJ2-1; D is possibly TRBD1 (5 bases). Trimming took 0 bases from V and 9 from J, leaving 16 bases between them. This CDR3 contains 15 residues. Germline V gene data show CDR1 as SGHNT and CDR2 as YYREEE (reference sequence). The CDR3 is CASSLGGRAIGEQFF. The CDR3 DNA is TGTGCCAGCAGCTTGGGGGGCAGGGCCATTGGTGAGCAGTTCTTC. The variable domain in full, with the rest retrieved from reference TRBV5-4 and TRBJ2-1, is ETGVTQSPTHLIKTRGQQVTLRCSSQSGHNTVSWYQQALGQGPQFIFQYYREEENGRGNFPPRFSGLQFPNYSSELNVNALELDDSALYLCASSLGGRAIGEQFFGPGTRLTVL.

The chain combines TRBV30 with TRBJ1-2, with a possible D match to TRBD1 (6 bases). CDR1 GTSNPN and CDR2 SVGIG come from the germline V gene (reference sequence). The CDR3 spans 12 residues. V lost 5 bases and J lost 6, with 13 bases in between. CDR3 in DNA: TGTGCCTGGGCCCGGGACACCCATGGCTACACCTTC. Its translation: CAWARDTHGYTF.

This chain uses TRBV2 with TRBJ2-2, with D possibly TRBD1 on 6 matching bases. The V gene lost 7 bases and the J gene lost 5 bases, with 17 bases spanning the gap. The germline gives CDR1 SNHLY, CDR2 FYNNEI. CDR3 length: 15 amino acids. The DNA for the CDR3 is TGTGCCAGCAAATTAAGGGGGAGTGGGACCGGGGAGCTGTTTTTT. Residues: CASKLRGSGTGELFF.

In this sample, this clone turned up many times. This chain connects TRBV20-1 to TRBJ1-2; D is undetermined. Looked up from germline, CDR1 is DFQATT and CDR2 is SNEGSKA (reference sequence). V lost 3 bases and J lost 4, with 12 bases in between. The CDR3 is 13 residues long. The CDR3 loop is CSASFREAYGYTF. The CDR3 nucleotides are TGCAGTGCTAGTTTTCGGGAGGCCTATGGCTACACCTTC.

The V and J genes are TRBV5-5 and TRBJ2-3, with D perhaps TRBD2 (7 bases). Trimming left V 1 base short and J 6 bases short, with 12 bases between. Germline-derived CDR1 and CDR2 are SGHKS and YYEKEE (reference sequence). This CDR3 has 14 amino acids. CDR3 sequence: CASSLRGAGDTQYF. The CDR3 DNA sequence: TGTGCCAGCAGCTTGCGGGGGGCGGGGGATACGCAGTATTTT.

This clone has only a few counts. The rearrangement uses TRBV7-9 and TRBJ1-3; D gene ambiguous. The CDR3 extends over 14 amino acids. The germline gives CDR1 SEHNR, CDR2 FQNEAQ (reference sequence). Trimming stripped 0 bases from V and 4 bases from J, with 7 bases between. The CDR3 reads CASSLAARGNTIYF. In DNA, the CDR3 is TGTGCCAGCAGCTTAGCGGCCCGAGGAAACACCATATATTTT.

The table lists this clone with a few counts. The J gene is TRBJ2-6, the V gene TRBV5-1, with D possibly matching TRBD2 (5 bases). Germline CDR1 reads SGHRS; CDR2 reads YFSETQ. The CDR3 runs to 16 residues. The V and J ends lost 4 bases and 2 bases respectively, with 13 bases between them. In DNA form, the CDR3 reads TGCGCCAGCAGCCCCCCCCTTAGCGCTGGGGCCAACGTCCTGACTTTC. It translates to CASSPPLSAGANVLTF.

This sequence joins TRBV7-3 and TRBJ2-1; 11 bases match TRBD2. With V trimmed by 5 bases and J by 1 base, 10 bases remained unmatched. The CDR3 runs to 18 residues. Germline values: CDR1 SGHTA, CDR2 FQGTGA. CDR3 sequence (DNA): TGTGCCAGCAGCGCGCACCCTAGCGGGAGGTGGTCCTACAATGAGCAGTTCTTC. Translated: CASSAHPSGRWSYNEQFF. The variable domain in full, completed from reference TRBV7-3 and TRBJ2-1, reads GAGVSQTPSNKVTEKGKYVELRCDPISGHTALYWYRQSLGQGPEFLIYFQGTGAADDSGLPNDRFFAVRPEGSVSTLKIQRTERGDSAVYLCASSAHPSGRWSYNEQFFGPGTRLTVL.

The CDR3 bases are TGTGCCAGCAGCTTATATAGGGGGATCGGGGAGCTGTTTTTT. Amino acids: CASSLYRGIGELFF. V is TRBV7-3 and J is TRBJ2-2; TRBD1 might be the D (6 bases). V was trimmed by 2 bases and J by 7 bases, leaving 11 bases between them. The CDR3 has 14 amino acids. CDR1 is SGHTA and CDR2 is FQGTGA in the germline V gene.

CDR3 amino acids: CASTGETEAFF. The CDR3 DNA reads TGTGCCAGCACCGGTGAGACTGAAGCTTTCTTT. This chain connects TRBV7-9 to TRBJ1-1; no definite D call. Germline V gives CDR1 SEHNR, CDR2 FQNEAQ (reference sequence). CDR3 size: 11 residues. Trimming stripped 7 bases from V and 5 bases from J, with 8 bases between.

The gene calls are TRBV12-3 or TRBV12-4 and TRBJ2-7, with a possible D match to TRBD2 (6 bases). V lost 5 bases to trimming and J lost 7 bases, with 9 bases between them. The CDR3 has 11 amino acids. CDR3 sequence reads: CASSPGLEQYF. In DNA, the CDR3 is TGTGCCAGCAGTCCCGGACTAGAGCAGTACTTC.

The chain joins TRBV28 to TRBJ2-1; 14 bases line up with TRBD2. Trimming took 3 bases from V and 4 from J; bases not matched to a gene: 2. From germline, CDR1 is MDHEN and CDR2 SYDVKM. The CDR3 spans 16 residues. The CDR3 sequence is CASSFRLAGGYNEQFF. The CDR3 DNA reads TGTGCCAGCAGTTTCCGACTAGCGGGGGGGTACAATGAGCAGTTCTTC.

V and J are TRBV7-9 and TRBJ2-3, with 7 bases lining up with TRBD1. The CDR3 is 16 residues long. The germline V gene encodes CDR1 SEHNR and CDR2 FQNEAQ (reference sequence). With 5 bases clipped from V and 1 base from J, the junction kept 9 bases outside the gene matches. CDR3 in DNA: TGTGCCAGCAGCCCCGAACAGGGGTGGGGCACAGATACGCAGTATTTT. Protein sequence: CASSPEQGWGTDTQYF.

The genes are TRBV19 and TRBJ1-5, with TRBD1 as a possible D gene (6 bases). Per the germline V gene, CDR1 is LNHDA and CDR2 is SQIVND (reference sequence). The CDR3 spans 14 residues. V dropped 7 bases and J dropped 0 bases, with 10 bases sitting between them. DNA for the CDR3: TGTGCCAGTACGGACAGTTATAGCAATCAGCCCCAGCATTTT. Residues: CASTDSYSNQPQHF.

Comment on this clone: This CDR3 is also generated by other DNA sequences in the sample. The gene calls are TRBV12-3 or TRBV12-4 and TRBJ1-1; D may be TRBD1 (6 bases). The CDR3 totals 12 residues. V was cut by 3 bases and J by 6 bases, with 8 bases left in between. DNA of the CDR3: TGTGCCAGCAGTTTGGGGGGGCCTGAAGCTTTCTTT. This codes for CASSLGGPEAFF.

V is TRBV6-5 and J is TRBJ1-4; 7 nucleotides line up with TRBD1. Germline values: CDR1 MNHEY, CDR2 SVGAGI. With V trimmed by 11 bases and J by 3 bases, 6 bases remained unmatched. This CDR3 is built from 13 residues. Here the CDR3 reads CASDRVPNEKLFF. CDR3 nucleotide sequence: TGTGCCTCCGACAGGGTCCCTAATGAAAAACTGTTTTTT.

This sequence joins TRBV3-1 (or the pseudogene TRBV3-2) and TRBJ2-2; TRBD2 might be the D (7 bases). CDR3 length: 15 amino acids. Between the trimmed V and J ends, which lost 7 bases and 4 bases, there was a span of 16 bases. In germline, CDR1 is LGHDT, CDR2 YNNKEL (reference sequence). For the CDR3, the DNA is TGTGCCAGCACGGGGGGACACTTGGGCACCGGGGAGCTGTTTTTT. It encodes CASTGGHLGTGELFF.

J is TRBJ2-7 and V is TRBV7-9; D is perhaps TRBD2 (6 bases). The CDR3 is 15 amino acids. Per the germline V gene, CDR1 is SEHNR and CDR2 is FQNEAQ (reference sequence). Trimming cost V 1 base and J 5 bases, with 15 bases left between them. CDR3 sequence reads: CASSLVGGGINEQYF. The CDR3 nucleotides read TGTGCCAGCAGCTTAGTTGGTGGAGGGATCAACGAGCAGTACTTC.

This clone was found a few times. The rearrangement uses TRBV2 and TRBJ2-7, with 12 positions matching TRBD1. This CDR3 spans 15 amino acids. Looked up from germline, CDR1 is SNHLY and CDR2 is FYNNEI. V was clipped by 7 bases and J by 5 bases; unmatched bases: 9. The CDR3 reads CASTKEGQGAHEQYF. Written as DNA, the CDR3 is TGTGCCAGCACCAAAGAGGGACAGGGGGCCCACGAGCAGTACTTC.